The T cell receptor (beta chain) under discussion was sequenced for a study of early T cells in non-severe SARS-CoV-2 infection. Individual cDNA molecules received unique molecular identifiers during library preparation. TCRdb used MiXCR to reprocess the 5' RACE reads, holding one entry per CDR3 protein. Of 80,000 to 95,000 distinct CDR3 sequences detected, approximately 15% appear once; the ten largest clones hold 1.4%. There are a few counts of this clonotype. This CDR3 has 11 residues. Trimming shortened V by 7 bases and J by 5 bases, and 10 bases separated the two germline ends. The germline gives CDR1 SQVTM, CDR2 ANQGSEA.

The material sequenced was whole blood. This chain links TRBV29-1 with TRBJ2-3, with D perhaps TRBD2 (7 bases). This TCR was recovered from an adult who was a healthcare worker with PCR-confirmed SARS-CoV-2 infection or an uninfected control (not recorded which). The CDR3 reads CSAGGRDTQYF. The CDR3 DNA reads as TGCAGCGCGGGGGGCCGAGATACGCAGTATTTT.